Listed below are T cell receptor beta chains from one sample, sequenced in a study of T cell responses to AZD1222 COVID-19 vaccine. The data were produced by immunoSEQ multiplex PCR, yet TCRdb's version contains in-frame clones alone and is incomplete. This table has more than 85,000 clones, roughly 85% appearing once. The sequencing used peripheral blood, collected on day 0 of AZD1222 vaccination. These receptor sequences come from an adult in good health. Each CDR3 is given with its conserved first and last residue. A D gene is named only where the DNA matches it firmly.

TRBJ1-3 | - | TRBV6-5 | CASSSHTSGNTIYF
TRBJ2-6 | - | TRBV7-8 | CASSYGTGRSGANVLTF
TRBJ2-3 | - | TRBV6-5 | CASSPPPHDTQYF
TRBJ1-5 | - | TRBV6-5 | CASSTGGGRNQPQHF
TRBJ2-3 | - | TRBV11-3 | CASSNPTDTQYF
TRBJ1-5 | TRBD1 | TRBV24-1 | CATSDPTGRGNQPQHF
TRBJ1-5 | - | TRBV24-1 | CATSEKRGGSQPQHF
TRBJ1-2 | - | TRBV28 | CASSSPNRRANYGYTF
TRBJ1-1 | TRBD1 | TRBV5-4 | CASSRGQGVEGTEAFF
TRBJ2-3 | TRBD2 | TRBV6-4 | CASSQAGGNVDTQYF
TRBJ2-3 | TRBD2 | TRBV3-1/TRBV3-2 | CASSSRLGSGGLDTQYF
TRBJ1-4 | TRBD1 | TRBV19 | CATNRDRDEKLFF
TRBJ2-3 | - | TRBV7-3 | CASSSQYF
TRBJ2-7 | - | TRBV10-2 | CASSESKQGEQYF
TRBJ2-5 | - | TRBV7-2 | CASSSAGISETQYF
TRBJ1-2 | - | TRBV10-1 | CASSVRPNYGYTF
TRBJ2-7 | - | TRBV3-1/TRBV3-2 | CASSPPNSISYEQYF
TRBJ2-2 | TRBD2 | TRBV19 | CASSALTSGVNTGELFF
TRBJ1-2 | - | TRBV7-9 | CASSLLPDSGGYTF
TRBJ1-5 | - | TRBV3-1/TRBV3-2 | CASSPRGNVNQPQHF
TRBJ2-1 | - | TRBV7-2 | CASSLINNEQFF
TRBJ1-1 | - | TRBV7-8 | CASSLGQNTEAFF
TRBJ2-1 | - | TRBV19 | CASSPLAVGAYNEQFF
TRBJ2-7 | - | TRBV7-8 | CASSPEGPTQYF
TRBJ2-6 | - | TRBV28 | CASWGGRSGANVLTF
TRBJ1-5 | TRBD1 | TRBV7-8 | CASSPIDREAGQPQHF
TRBJ1-2 | - | TRBV12-3/TRBV12-4 | CASSFQRDYTF
TRBJ2-5 | - | TRBV18 | CASSQGQEETQYF
TRBJ1-2 | TRBD1 | TRBV24-1 | CATSDPKTGDTNYGYTF
TRBJ2-3 | - | TRBV19 | CASSIGGRGDTQYF
TRBJ1-1 | TRBD1 | TRBV7-2 | CASIPGQGARGTEAFF
TRBJ1-2 | - | TRBV21-1 | CARSRDRGNYGYTF
TRBJ1-1 | - | TRBV6-5 | CASSNSDRRTEAFF
TRBJ2-2 | - | TRBV5-5 | CASSLEGRDTGELFF
TRBJ2-7 | TRBD2 | TRBV28 | CATQTSGGSYEQYF
TRBJ2-7 | TRBD1 | TRBV28 | CASTTGGSGQYF
TRBJ2-6 | - | TRBV7-2 | CASSGSGANVLTF
TRBJ1-2 | TRBD1 | TRBV19 | CASSATGGYYGYTF
TRBJ1-5 | - | TRBV10-3 | CATDTGDSNQPQHF
TRBJ1-1 | - | TRBV3-1/TRBV3-2 | CASSPDAYEGSTEAFF
TRBJ1-6 | - | TRBV14 | CASSQEISNSPLHF
TRBJ1-5 | - | TRBV6-2/TRBV6-3 | CASSYGVGGNQPQHF
TRBJ2-3 | - | TRBV5-5 | CASSLSDSYTDTQYF
TRBJ1-6 | - | TRBV3-1/TRBV3-2 | CASSQDGSSYNSPLHF